A selection of T cell receptor beta chains follows, all from one sample in a study of blood T cells in healthy people across ages. TCRdb re-derived calls from the 5' RACE reads in MiXCR, one entry per CDR3 protein. The sample contains about a million distinct CDR3 sequences, about 48% of which appear only once. The sequenced sample consisted of blood. All receptors come from a man younger than 45 in good health. Each CDR3 is given with its conserved first and last residue. D genes are given only for firm matches. Size is stated for part of the rows, as once, few or many counts, or as a class when the clone is expanded.

CDR3aa,CDR3nt,j_gene,abundance,v_gene,d_gene
CSASNSGDTDTQYF,TGCAGTGCTAGTAATAGCGGGGACACAGATACGCAGTATTTT,TRBJ2-3,-,TRBV20-1,TRBD2
CASGTREQYF,TGTGCCAGCGGCACACGGGAGCAGTACTTC,TRBJ2-7,few,TRBV2,-
CSVERGQQTYNEQFF,TGCAGCGTTGAGCGGGGACAGCAGACCTACAATGAGCAGTTCTTC,TRBJ2-1,few,TRBV29-1,-
CASSSRLVMGVVTDTQYF,TGTGCCAGCAGTTCCCGGTTGGTCATGGGGGTAGTCACAGATACGCAGTATTTT,TRBJ2-3,-,TRBV12-3/TRBV12-4,-
CAWMGVGTEAFF,TGTGCCTGGATGGGAGTGGGTACTGAAGCTTTCTTT,TRBJ1-1,-,TRBV30,-
CASRDPGGTEAFF,TGTGCCAGCAGGGACCCAGGGGGCACTGAAGCTTTCTTT,TRBJ1-1,-,TRBV6-1,TRBD1
CASRDRFTDTQYF,TGTGCCAGCAGGGACAGGTTCACAGATACGCAGTATTTT,TRBJ2-3,few,TRBV27,TRBD1
CASSFGGTETQYF,TGTGCCAGCAGTTTCGGGGGGACAGAGACCCAGTACTTC,TRBJ2-5,-,TRBV28,TRBD2
CASSPKAYYEQYF,TGTGCCAGCAGCCCCAAGGCTTACTACGAGCAGTACTTC,TRBJ2-7,-,TRBV6-5,-
CSAARTDQETQYF,TGCAGTGCCGCTAGGACGGACCAAGAGACCCAGTACTTC,TRBJ2-5,-,TRBV20-1,-
CAGSSPLGLAGEQFF,TGTGCCGGCAGTTCTCCCCTCGGACTAGCTGGGGAGCAGTTCTTC,TRBJ2-1,-,TRBV28,TRBD2
CASSLTRDSEAFF,TGTGCCAGCAGCTTGACCCGGGACAGCGAAGCTTTCTTT,TRBJ1-1,once,TRBV7-3,TRBD1
CASSQELAGGVNTGELFF,TGTGCCAGCAGCCAGGAACTAGCGGGGGGGGTGAACACCGGGGAGCTGTTTTTT,TRBJ2-2,few,TRBV4-2,TRBD2
CSASKRPSYNEQFF,TGCAGTGCTAGTAAACGGCCCTCCTACAATGAGCAGTTCTTC,TRBJ2-1,many,TRBV20-1,-
CASSLQGAQEAQYF,TGTGCCAGCAGCTTGCAGGGTGCCCAAGAGGCCCAGTACTTC,TRBJ2-5,once,TRBV7-2,-
CASSESGGSPNTEAFF,TGTGCCAGCAGTGAGAGTGGGGGGAGCCCGAACACTGAAGCTTTCTTT,TRBJ1-1,few,TRBV6-1,-
CASRRRAPPIYSNQPQHF,TGTGCCAGCAGACGCAGGGCCCCACCTATATATAGCAATCAGCCCCAGCATTTT,TRBJ1-5,-,TRBV28,-
CASSLRDRGGLAGAGDTQYF,TGTGCCAGCAGTTTAAGGGACAGGGGGGGACTAGCGGGGGCTGGAGATACGCAGTATTTT,TRBJ2-3,-,TRBV27,TRBD2
CSAIRGTAGYTF,TGCAGTGCTATTCGTGGGACAGCTGGCTACACCTTC,TRBJ1-2,-,TRBV20-1,TRBD1
CANSPGTSRPSGELFF,TGTGCCAACAGTCCCGGGACTAGCCGGCCGTCGGGGGAGCTGTTTTTT,TRBJ2-2,-,TRBV6-5,TRBD2
CASSVSWGAPTDTQYF,TGTGCCAGCAGCGTAAGCTGGGGCGCTCCCACAGATACGCAGTATTTT,TRBJ2-3,-,TRBV9,-
CASRVQSSYNEQFF,TGTGCCAGCAGGGTGCAGAGCTCCTACAATGAGCAGTTCTTC,TRBJ2-1,once,TRBV7-2,-
CASSSTGGANTGELFF,TGCGCCAGCAGCTCTACAGGGGGCGCGAACACCGGGGAGCTGTTTTTT,TRBJ2-2,-,TRBV5-1,TRBD1
CASTQTGGETQYF,TGTGCCAGTACCCAGACAGGGGGAGAGACCCAGTACTTC,TRBJ2-5,-,TRBV19,TRBD1
CASSQLIQGAGGELFF,TGTGCCAGCAGCCAGCTAATACAGGGGGCCGGCGGGGAGCTGTTTTTT,TRBJ2-2,-,TRBV3-1,TRBD1
CASSLNYQGAEQYF,TGTGCCAGCAGCTTAAATTACCAGGGAGCCGAGCAGTACTTC,TRBJ2-7,many,TRBV7-3,-
CASSQDPFQPQHF,TGCGCCAGCAGCCAAGATCCCTTTCAGCCCCAGCATTTT,TRBJ1-5,-,TRBV4-3,-
CASTRDYGYTF,TGTGCCAGCACCCGCGACTATGGCTACACCTTC,TRBJ1-2,-,TRBV12-3/TRBV12-4,-
CASSYSGTSTDTQYF,TGTGCCAGCAGTTATAGCGGAACTAGCACAGATACGCAGTATTTT,TRBJ2-3,-,TRBV6-2/TRBV6-3,-
CASSLVGHNSRRAYEQYF,TGTGCCAGCAGCTTAGTGGGACACAACTCCCGGAGGGCCTACGAGCAGTACTTC,TRBJ2-7,few,TRBV7-2,-
CASSSAGGNTGELFF,TGTGCCAGCAGTTCGGCGGGGGGGAACACCGGGGAGCTGTTTTTT,TRBJ2-2,few,TRBV27,TRBD2
CASSQQGSYEQYF,TGTGCCAGCAGCCAACAGGGATCCTACGAGCAGTACTTC,TRBJ2-7,many,TRBV3-1,-
CASSYAIANSPLHF,TGTGCCAGCAGTTACGCCATTGCCAATTCACCCCTCCACTTT,TRBJ1-6,once,TRBV6-5,-
CASSHHRDRRMNTEAFF,TGTGCCAGCAGCCACCACCGGGACAGGAGAATGAACACTGAAGCTTTCTTT,TRBJ1-1,-,TRBV3-1,TRBD1
CASSTDPAPYGYTF,TGTGCCAGCAGCACGGACCCCGCCCCCTATGGCTACACCTTC,TRBJ1-2,-,TRBV5-6,-
CASSLEAATNEKLFF,TGTGCCAGCAGCTTGGAGGCGGCAACTAATGAAAAACTGTTTTTT,TRBJ1-4,-,TRBV5-8,-
CASSDPRTGDYGYTF,TGTGCCAGCAGTGACCCTCGGACAGGGGACTATGGCTACACCTTC,TRBJ1-2,few,TRBV25-1,TRBD1
CSARGLAASTDTQYF,TGCAGTGCTAGAGGTCTAGCTGCAAGCACAGATACGCAGTATTTT,TRBJ2-3,-,TRBV20-1,-
CASSEELASSYEQYF,TGTGCCAGCAGTGAAGAACTTGCGAGCTCCTACGAGCAGTACTTC,TRBJ2-7,-,TRBV2,-
CASSAWDRVISNEQFF,TGTGCCAGCAGCGCCTGGGACAGGGTTATATCCAATGAGCAGTTCTTC,TRBJ2-1,many,TRBV9,TRBD1
CASSKIFVDTETGYGYTF,TGTGCCAGCAGCAAAATATTCGTAGATACAGAGACCGGATATGGCTACACCTTC,TRBJ1-2,-,TRBV21-1,-
CASSRLAGGSGEQFF,TGTGCCAGCAGCCGACTAGCGGGGGGATCCGGTGAGCAGTTCTTC,TRBJ2-1,few,TRBV12-3/TRBV12-4,TRBD2
CASSVTGDADGYTF,TGTGCCAGCAGTGTTACAGGGGATGCGGATGGCTACACCTTC,TRBJ1-2,-,TRBV2,TRBD1
CASSLEGSNYGYTF,TGTGCCAGCAGCCTCGAGGGGAGTAACTATGGCTACACCTTC,TRBJ1-2,many,TRBV5-1,-
CASSAQQGSEAFF,TGTGCCAGCAGCGCCCAACAGGGTTCTGAAGCTTTCTTT,TRBJ1-1,-,TRBV7-3,-
CASHPGSGRQETQYF,TGTGCCAGCCACCCCGGCTCCGGCAGACAAGAGACCCAGTACTTC,TRBJ2-5,-,TRBV28,-